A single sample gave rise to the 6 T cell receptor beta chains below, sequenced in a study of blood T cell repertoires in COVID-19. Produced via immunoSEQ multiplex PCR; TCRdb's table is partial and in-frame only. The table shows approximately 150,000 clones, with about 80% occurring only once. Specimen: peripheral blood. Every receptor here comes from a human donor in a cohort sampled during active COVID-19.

CDR3 residues: CASGPGLAIGSEQFF. DNA for the CDR3: TGTGCTAGTGGACCGGGACTAGCAATTGGAAGTGAGCAGTTCTTC. V usage is TRBV12-5 and J usage is TRBJ2-1; 9 positions match TRBD2. Trimming cost V 6 bases and J 9 bases; bases outside gene matches: 12. Germline V CDR1 and CDR2: LGHNT, FRNRAP. The CDR3 sequence is 15 residues long.

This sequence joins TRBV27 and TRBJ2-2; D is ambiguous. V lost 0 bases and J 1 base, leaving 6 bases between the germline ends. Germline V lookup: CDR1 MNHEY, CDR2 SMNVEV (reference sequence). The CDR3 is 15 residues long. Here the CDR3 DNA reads TGTGCCAGCAGTTTATCAACACAGAACACCGGGGAGCTGTTTTTT. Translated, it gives CASSLSTQNTGELFF.

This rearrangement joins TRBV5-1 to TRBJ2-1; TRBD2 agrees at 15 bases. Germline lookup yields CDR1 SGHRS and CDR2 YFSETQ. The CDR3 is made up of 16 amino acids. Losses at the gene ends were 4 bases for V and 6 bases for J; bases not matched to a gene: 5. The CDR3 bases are TGCGCCAGCAGCCCGGGACTAGCGGGAGGCCGCAATGAGCAGTTCTTC. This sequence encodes CASSPGLAGGRNEQFF.

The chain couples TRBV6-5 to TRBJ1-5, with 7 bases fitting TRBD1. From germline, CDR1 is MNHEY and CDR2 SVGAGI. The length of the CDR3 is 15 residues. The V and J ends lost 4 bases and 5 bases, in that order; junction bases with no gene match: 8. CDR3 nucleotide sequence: TGTGCCAGCAGTTCCCGACAGGGTGGAGATCAGCCCCAGCATTTT. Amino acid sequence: CASSSRQGGDQPQHF.

The CDR3, as DNA: TGTGCCTGGAGTGTCGTGGCAGGCGATTTCCCAGATACGCAGTATTTT. Its protein is CAWSVVAGDFPDTQYF. The chain combines TRBV30 with TRBJ2-3; D is uncertain. Germline V lookup: CDR1 GTSNPN, CDR2 SVGIG (reference sequence). V lost 0 bases and J lost 4, with 17 bases in between. The CDR3 covers 16 residues.

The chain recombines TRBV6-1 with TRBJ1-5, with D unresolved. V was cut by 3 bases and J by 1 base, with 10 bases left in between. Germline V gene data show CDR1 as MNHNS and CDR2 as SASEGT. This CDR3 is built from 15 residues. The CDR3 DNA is TGTGCCAGCAGTGACCGGGAATGGAGCAATCAGCCCCAGCATTTT. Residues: CASSDREWSNQPQHF.